This TCR beta chain was captured in a study of blood T cells in healthy people across ages. With respect to this clonotype: Its antigen is not known.

Overall study findings and caveats: Underestimates were what the diversity estimates from one million T cells were considered to be. Any changes in expanded clonotypes were possibly confounded, as donor CMV status remained unknown.

Next came a second PCR, run for roughly 7 to 12 cycles, which used a sample-barcoded 5' primer along with a J-beta primer mix. A template-switch adaptor containing 12 random nucleotides labeled each cDNA molecule. TCRdb processed the 5' RACE reads anew with MiXCR; each CDR3 protein has one entry. The sample yields some 940,000 distinct CDR3 sequences, approximately 32% seen once. The data were also submitted as part of a second study, on T cells of mothers and their children. That source reports: Overlap ran slightly, non-significantly higher for related than unrelated mother-child pairs.

Sequenced: blood. The source is a woman in her thirties or forties in good health.

CDR3 loop: CASSLWVGPTKNIQYF. Here the CDR3 DNA reads TGTGCCAGCAGTTTATGGGTGGGCCCGACCAAAAACATTCAGTACTTC. The chain combines TRBV28 with TRBJ2-4; unclear D gene. The CDR3 sequence is 16 residues long. Trimming shortened V by 0 bases and J by 2 bases, and 11 bases separated the two germline ends. Germline-derived CDR1 and CDR2 are MDHEN and SYDVKM. The whole variable domain, remainder taken from reference TRBV28 and TRBJ2-4, is DVKVTQSSRYLVKRTGEKVFLECVQDMDHENMFWYRQDPGLGLRLIYFSYDVKMKEKGDIPEGYSVSREKKERFSLILESASTNQTSMYLCASSLWVGPTKNIQYFGAGTRLSVL.